The table lists the clone carrying this T cell receptor beta chain with a count of one. V was shortened by 0 bases and J by 5 bases, with 13 bases between the two germline ends. The CDR3 is 15 amino acids. Germline loops: CDR1 MDHEN, CDR2 SYDVKM. This record belongs to a study of blood T cell repertoires in COVID-19. For the study at large: The cDNA or gDNA used as material had been derived from T cells, B-cell-depleted T cells, or PBMCs.

Original handling: Counts of nucleated cells, estimated from reference gene primer amplification, were obtained. Generated by immunoSEQ multiplex PCR, the TCRdb table keeps only in-frame clones and is missing some. Clone size and the V and J calls come from that table; the DNA yielded D and trimming. The repertoire includes 200,000 to 250,000 clones, roughly four fifths of them detected once, and approximately 8.4% sits in the top ten. This receptor was obtained from a woman aged 80 or over with COVID-19, enrolled during active disease. The chain employs TRBV28 and TRBJ1-2; a weak D match, TRBD1 (6 bases). Sample: peripheral blood. The chain's CDR3 is CASSLWTGSKYGYTF. The CDR3 region has the DNA TGTGCCAGCAGTTTATGGACAGGTTCCAAGTATGGCTACACCTTC.